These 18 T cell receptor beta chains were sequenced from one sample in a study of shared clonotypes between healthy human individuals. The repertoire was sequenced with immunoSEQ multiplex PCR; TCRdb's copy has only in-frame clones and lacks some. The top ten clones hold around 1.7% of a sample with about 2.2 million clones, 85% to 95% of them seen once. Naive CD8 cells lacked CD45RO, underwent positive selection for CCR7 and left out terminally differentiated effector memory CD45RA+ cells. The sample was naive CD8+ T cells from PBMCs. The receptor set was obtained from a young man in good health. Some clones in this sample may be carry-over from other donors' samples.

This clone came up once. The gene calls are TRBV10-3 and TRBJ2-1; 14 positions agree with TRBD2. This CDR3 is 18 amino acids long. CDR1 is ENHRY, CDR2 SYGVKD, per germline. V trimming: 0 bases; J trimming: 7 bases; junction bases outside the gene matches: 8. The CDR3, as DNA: TGTGCCATCAGTGAGTCGAGGACTAGCGGGAGGAAGGGAAATGAGCAGTTCTTC. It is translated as CAISESRTSGRKGNEQFF.

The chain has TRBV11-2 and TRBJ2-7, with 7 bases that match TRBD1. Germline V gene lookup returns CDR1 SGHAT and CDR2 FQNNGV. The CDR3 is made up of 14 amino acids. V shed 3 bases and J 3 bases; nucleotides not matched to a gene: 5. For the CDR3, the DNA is TGTGCCAGCAGCTTTCAACAGGGGAACTACGAGCAGTACTTC. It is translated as CASSFQQGNYEQYF. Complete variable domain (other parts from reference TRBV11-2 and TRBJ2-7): EAGVAQSPRYKIIEKRQSVAFWCNPISGHATLYWYQQILGQGPKLLIQFQNNGVVDDSQLPKDRFSAERLKGVDSTLKIQPAKLEDSAVYLCASSFQQGNYEQYFGPGTRLTVT.

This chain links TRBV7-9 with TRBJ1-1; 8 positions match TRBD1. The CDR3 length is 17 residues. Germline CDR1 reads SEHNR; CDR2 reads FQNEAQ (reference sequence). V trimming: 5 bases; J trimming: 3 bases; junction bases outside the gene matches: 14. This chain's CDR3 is CASSHRDRGKRDTEAFF. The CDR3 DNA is TGTGCCAGCAGCCACAGAGACAGGGGAAAAAGGGACACTGAAGCTTTCTTT.

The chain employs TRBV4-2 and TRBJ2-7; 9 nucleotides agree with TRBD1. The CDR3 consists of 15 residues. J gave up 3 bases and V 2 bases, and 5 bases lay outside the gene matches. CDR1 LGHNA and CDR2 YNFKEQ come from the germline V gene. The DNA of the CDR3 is TGTGCCAGCAGCCAAACCGGGACAGGGCTCTACGAGCAGTACTTC. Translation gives CASSQTGTGLYEQYF.

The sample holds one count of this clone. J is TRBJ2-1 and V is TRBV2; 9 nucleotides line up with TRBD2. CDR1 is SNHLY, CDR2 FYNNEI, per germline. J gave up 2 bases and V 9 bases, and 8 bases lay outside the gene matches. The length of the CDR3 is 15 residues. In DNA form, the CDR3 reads TGTGCCAGTCTTCGCGGGAGGGCCCCCTACAATGAGCAGTTCTTC. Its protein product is CASLRGRAPYNEQFF.

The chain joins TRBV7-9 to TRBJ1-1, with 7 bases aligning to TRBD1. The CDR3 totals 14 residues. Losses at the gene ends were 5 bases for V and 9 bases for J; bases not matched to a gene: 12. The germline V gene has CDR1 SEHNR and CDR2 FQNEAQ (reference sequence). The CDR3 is CASSLWDSPTQAFF. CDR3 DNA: TGTGCCAGCAGCCTATGGGACAGCCCAACACAAGCTTTCTTT.

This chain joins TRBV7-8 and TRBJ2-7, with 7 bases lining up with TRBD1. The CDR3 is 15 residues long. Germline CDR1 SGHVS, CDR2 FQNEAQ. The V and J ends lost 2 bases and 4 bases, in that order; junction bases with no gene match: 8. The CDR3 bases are TGTGCCAGCAGCTTACCCCCCGGGACAGAGTACGAGCAGTACTTC. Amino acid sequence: CASSLPPGTEYEQYF.

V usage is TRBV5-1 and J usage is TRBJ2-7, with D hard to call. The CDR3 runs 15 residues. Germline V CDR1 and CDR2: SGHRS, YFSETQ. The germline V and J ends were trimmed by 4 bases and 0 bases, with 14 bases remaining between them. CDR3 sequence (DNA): TGCGCCAGCAGCCCCCGCCCCAACGGCTCCTACGAGCAGTACTTC. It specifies CASSPRPNGSYEQYF.

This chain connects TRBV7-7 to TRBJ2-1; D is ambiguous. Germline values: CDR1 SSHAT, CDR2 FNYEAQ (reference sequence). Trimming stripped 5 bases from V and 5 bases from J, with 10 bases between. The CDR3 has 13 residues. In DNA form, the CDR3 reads TGTGCCAGCAGCCTGACCTTAAACAATGAGCAGTTCTTC. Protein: CASSLTLNNEQFF.

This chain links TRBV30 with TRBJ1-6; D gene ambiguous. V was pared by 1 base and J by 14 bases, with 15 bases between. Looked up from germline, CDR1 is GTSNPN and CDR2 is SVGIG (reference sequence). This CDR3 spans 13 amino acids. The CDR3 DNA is TGTGCCTGGAGTGGGCAGGATTATAGAGCCCTCCACTTT. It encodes CAWSGQDYRALHF.

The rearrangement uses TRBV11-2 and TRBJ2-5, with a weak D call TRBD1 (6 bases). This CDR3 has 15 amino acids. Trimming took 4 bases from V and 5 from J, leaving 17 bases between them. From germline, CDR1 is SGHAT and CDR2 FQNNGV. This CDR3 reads CASSSTPQGLETQYF. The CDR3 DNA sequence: TGTGCCAGCAGCTCTACTCCCCAGGGGTTGGAGACCCAGTACTTC.

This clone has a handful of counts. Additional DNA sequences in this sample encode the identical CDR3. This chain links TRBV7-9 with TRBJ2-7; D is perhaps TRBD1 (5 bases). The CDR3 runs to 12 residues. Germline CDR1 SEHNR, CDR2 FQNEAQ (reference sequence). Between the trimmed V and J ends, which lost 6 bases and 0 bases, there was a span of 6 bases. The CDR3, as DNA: TGTGCCAGCAGTGACAGCTCCTACGAGCAGTACTTC. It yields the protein CASSDSSYEQYF.

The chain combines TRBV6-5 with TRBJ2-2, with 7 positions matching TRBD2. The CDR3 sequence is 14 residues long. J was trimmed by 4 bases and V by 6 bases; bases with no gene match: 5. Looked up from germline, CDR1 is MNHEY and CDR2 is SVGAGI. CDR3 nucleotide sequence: TGTGCCAGCAGCCCGGGACTAACCACCGGGGAGCTGTTTTTT. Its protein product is CASSPGLTTGELFF.

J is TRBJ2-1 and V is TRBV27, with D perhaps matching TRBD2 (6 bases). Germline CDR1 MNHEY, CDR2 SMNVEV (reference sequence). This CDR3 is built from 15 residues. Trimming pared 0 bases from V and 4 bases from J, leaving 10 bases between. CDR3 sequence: CASSLSAEGYNEQFF. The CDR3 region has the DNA TGTGCCAGCAGTTTATCGGCGGAGGGATACAATGAGCAGTTCTTC.

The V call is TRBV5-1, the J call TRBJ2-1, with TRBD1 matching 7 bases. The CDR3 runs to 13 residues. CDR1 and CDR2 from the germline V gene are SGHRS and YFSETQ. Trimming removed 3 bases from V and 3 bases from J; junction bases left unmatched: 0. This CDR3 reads CASSWDSYNEQFF. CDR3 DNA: TGCGCCAGCAGCTGGGACAGCTACAATGAGCAGTTCTTC.

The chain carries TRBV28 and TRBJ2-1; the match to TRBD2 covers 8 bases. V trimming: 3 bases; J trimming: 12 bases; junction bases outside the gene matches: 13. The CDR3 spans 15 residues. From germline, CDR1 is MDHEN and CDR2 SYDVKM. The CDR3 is CASSFGVAGYLAQFF. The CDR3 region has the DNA TGTGCCAGCAGTTTTGGGGTAGCGGGGTACCTCGCGCAGTTCTTC.

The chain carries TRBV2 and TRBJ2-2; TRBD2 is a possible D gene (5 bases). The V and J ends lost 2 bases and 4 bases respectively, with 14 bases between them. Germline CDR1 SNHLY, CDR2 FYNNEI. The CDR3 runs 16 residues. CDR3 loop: CASSEWLAGATGELFF. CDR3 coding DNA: TGTGCCAGCAGTGAATGGTTGGCGGGTGCCACCGGGGAGCTGTTTTTT.

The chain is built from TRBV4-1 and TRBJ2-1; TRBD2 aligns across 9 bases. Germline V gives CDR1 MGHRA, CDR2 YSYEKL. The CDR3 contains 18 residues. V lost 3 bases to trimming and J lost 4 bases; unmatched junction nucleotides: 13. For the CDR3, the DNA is TGCGCCAGCAGCCACCCCTGGGGAGCGGGAGGTCGATACAATGAGCAGTTCTTC. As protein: CASSHPWGAGGRYNEQFF.